Following are 30 T cell receptor beta chains from one sample sequenced in a study of vaccination and CD4 T cells after COVID-19. TCRdb passed the PCR reads through MiXCR, listing each CDR3 protein once. The sample consists of just under 20,000 distinct CDR3 sequences, about three fifths of them appearing once. The specimen comprised CD4+ T cells from blood, sampled after SARS-CoV-2 vaccination. The source of these receptors is a human donor who had recovered from COVID-19.

The chain links TRBV7-6 to TRBJ1-5; D is perhaps TRBD1 (6 bases). Germline CDR1 reads SGHVS; CDR2 reads FNYEAQ. V lost 4 bases to trimming and J lost 16 bases, with 17 bases between them. The CDR3 runs to 12 residues. The CDR3 DNA follows: TGTGCCAGCAGCTACCTAGGGGGTATTGCTCATTTT. Translation gives CASSYLGGIAHF.

V and J are TRBV6-5 and TRBJ1-1; D perhaps matches TRBD1 (5 bases). V gave up 0 bases and J gave up 4 bases, with 18 bases separating them. Germline-derived CDR1 and CDR2 are MNHEY and SVGAGI. The CDR3 is made up of 17 amino acids. The chain's CDR3 is CASSYSFTPIGGTEAFF. CDR3 nucleotides: TGTGCCAGCAGTTACTCGTTTACTCCCATCGGGGGCACTGAAGCTTTCTTT.

This clonotype was seen more than once but under ten times. The V gene is TRBV28, the J gene TRBJ1-5; D uncertain. The CDR3 extends over 15 amino acids. V was shortened by 5 bases and J by 0 bases, with 11 bases between the two germline ends. Germline V lookup: CDR1 MDHEN, CDR2 SYDVKM. CDR3 DNA: TGTGCCAGCAGTCAGACGGGAATTAGCAATCAGCCCCAGCATTTT. Translating gives CASSQTGISNQPQHF.

The chain combines TRBV7-8 with TRBJ2-5; 9 bases fit TRBD2. The ends lost 5 bases at V and 3 bases at J; junction bases unmatched: 10. CDR3 length equals 16 residues. Germline CDR1 and CDR2: SGHVS and FQNEAQ. CDR3 sequence (DNA): TGTGCCAGCAGCCACAGTGTGACTAGCGGTAAAGAGACCCAGTACTTC. Its translation: CASSHSVTSGKETQYF.

The chain uses TRBV23-1 and TRBJ1-5; 7 nucleotides agree with TRBD1. TRBV23-1 is an ORF, and what it does is uncertain. The CDR3 length is 15 residues. The V gene end was trimmed by 4 bases and the J gene end by 3 bases; junction bases not matched to a gene: 6. This chain's CDR3 is CASSPRGQTNQPQHF. The DNA for the CDR3 is TGCGCCAGCAGTCCGAGGGGGCAGACCAATCAGCCCCAGCATTTT.

This clonotype occurred a few times. The rearrangement joins TRBV7-8 to TRBJ1-3; perhaps TRBD1 as D (6 bases). Trimming took 1 base from V and 0 from J, leaving 7 bases between them. This CDR3 is built from 15 residues. Germline loops: CDR1 SGHVS, CDR2 FQNEAQ. CDR3 coding DNA: TGTGCCAGCAGCTTAGGGACAGTCTCTGGAAACACCATATATTTT. Protein sequence: CASSLGTVSGNTIYF.

The sample holds one count of this clonotype. The chain recombines TRBV24-1 with TRBJ2-1, with a possible D match to TRBD2 (7 bases). Trimming stripped 5 bases from V and 6 bases from J, with 16 bases between. Germline CDR1 KGHDR, CDR2 SFDVKD. The CDR3 has 15 residues. The CDR3 here is CATSAGGRRVNEQFF. The CDR3 DNA reads TGTGCCACCAGTGCCGGGGGGCGCCGGGTCAATGAGCAGTTCTTC.

The V call is TRBV6-5, the J call TRBJ1-4, with 10 bases matching TRBD1. This CDR3 contains 16 residues. Germline CDR1 MNHEY, CDR2 SVGAGI. V shed 1 base, J shed 10 bases, and the junction held 9 bases outside the gene matches. This chain's CDR3 is CASSYLGTGVSPKLFF. CDR3 coding DNA: TGTGCCAGCAGTTACTTGGGGACAGGGGTTTCGCCAAAACTGTTTTTT.

The chain links TRBV20-1 to TRBJ2-1; 10 bases line up with TRBD2. CDR1 is DFQATT, CDR2 SNEGSKA, per germline (reference sequence). After removal of 4 bases from V and 6 bases from J, the junction contained 12 bases not matched to a gene. This CDR3 has 16 residues. CDR3 nucleotides: TGCAGTGCTAATACCCCCGGGACTAGCGACGGCAATGAGCAGTTCTTC. Translated: CSANTPGTSDGNEQFF.

This clonotype showed up just a few times. This chain uses TRBV30 with TRBJ1-5; no clear D gene. The V and J ends lost 3 bases and 6 bases respectively, with 12 bases between them. The CDR3 runs to 13 residues. CDR1 GTSNPN and CDR2 SVGIG come from the germline V gene (reference sequence). CDR3: CAWREFEGQPQHF. CDR3 coding DNA: TGTGCCTGGAGGGAGTTCGAAGGTCAGCCCCAGCATTTT.

This rearrangement joins TRBV20-1 to TRBJ1-5; no clear D gene. The V and J ends lost 0 bases and 5 bases respectively, with 5 bases between them. CDR1 DFQATT and CDR2 SNEGSKA come from the germline V gene (reference sequence). The CDR3 runs 12 residues. The CDR3 DNA reads as TGCAGTGCTAGAGAATTTCATCAGCCCCAGCATTTT. Its protein product is CSAREFHQPQHF.

Only a few counts were recorded for this clonotype. The chain is built from TRBV6-2 or TRBV6-3 and TRBJ2-7; D is perhaps TRBD1 (5 bases). Looked up from germline, CDR1 is MNHEY and CDR2 is SVGEGT. This CDR3 contains 14 residues. Trimming left V 2 bases short and J 3 bases short, with 11 bases between. The CDR3 DNA sequence: TGTGCCAGCAGTTACGGGGCAGTTCTCTACGAGCAGTACTTC. Its translation is CASSYGAVLYEQYF.

The chain has TRBV7-9 and TRBJ2-7; perhaps TRBD1 as D (5 bases). V lost 6 bases and J lost 0, with 15 bases in between. CDR1 SEHNR and CDR2 FQNEAQ come from the germline V gene (reference sequence). This CDR3 is built from 15 residues. The CDR3 region has the DNA TGTGCCAGCAGTCTCCTACCTGACAGCTCCTACGAGCAGTACTTC. Translated: CASSLLPDSSYEQYF.

This clonotype came up a few times. The chain carries TRBV25-1 and TRBJ2-2; 8 bases fit TRBD1. Germline loops: CDR1 MGHDK, CDR2 SYGVNS. CDR3 length equals 16 residues. J lost 6 bases, V lost 3 bases, and 9 bases had no gene match. The CDR3 reads CASSDGQGRRAGELFF. For the CDR3, the DNA is TGTGCCAGCAGTGACGGACAGGGCCGTAGGGCCGGGGAGCTGTTTTTT.

This chain joins TRBV20-1 and TRBJ2-7; 11 bases agree with TRBD2. In germline, CDR1 is DFQATT, CDR2 SNEGSKA (reference sequence). V was clipped by 0 bases and J by 5 bases; unmatched bases: 6. The CDR3 is 15 amino acids. CDR3 nucleotide sequence: TGCAGTGCTAGAGACTTTGGGACTAGCGGCAACGAGCAGTACTTC. It yields the protein CSARDFGTSGNEQYF.

The chain links TRBV6-1 to TRBJ2-7; 7 bases are a match to TRBD2. The CDR3 spans 14 residues. The trim removed 8 bases at V and 2 bases at J, leaving 9 bases unmatched. CDR1 and CDR2 (germline): MNHNS, SASEGT. The DNA for the CDR3 is TGTGCCAGCCGGTTGGGGGGGAACACCTACGAGCAGTACTTC. Translation gives CASRLGGNTYEQYF.

V usage is TRBV6-2 or TRBV6-3 and J usage is TRBJ2-5, with D perhaps being TRBD1 or TRBD2 (5 bases each). CDR3 length: 14 amino acids. Trimming pared 2 bases from V and 2 bases from J, leaving 9 bases between. CDR1 is MNHEY, CDR2 SVGEGT, per germline. CDR3 in amino acids: CASSYLRGQETQYF. The CDR3 nucleotides are TGTGCCAGCAGTTACCTGAGGGGACAAGAGACCCAGTACTTC.

This clonotype was seen only a few times. The genes are TRBV20-1 and TRBJ1-2; maybe TRBD1 (6 bases). V lost 4 bases, J lost 2 bases, and 8 bases lay in between. From germline, CDR1 is DFQATT and CDR2 SNEGSKA (reference sequence). This CDR3 has 12 residues. The CDR3 sequence is CSAKGTNYGYTF. For the CDR3, the DNA is TGCAGTGCTAAGGGGACAAACTATGGCTACACCTTC.

The chain links TRBV15 to TRBJ2-7; D could derive from TRBD1 or TRBD2 (5 bases each). Germline assignment: CDR1 LNHNV and CDR2 YYDKDF (reference sequence). This CDR3 spans 16 amino acids. V was cut by 1 base and J by 4 bases, with 17 bases left in between. CDR3: CATSRADLGVTYEQYF. The CDR3 DNA reads as TGTGCCACCAGCAGAGCAGATTTGGGGGTCACGTACGAGCAGTACTTC. The entire variable domain, with the rest obtained from reference TRBV15 and TRBJ2-7, is as follows: DAMVIQNPRYQVTQFGKPVTLSCSQTLNHNVMYWYQQKSSQAPKLLFHYYDKDFNNEADTPDNFQSRRPNTSFCFLDIRSPGLGDTAMYLCATSRADLGVTYEQYFGPGTRLTVT.

This chain links TRBV20-1 with TRBJ2-1, with TRBD2 identical over 11 bases. Looked up from germline, CDR1 is DFQATT and CDR2 is SNEGSKA (reference sequence). Unmatched junction bases numbered 12, after V lost 5 bases and J lost 6 bases. This CDR3 is built from 16 residues. CDR3 in DNA: TGCAGTGCTTCTAGCGGGAGGTTCCTTAGACGCAATGAGCAGTTCTTC. It is translated as CSASSGRFLRRNEQFF.

This sequence joins TRBV20-1 and TRBJ1-2, with D tentatively TRBD1 (6 bases). The length of the CDR3 is 14 residues. Germline-derived CDR1 and CDR2 are DFQATT and SNEGSKA (reference sequence). V gave up 6 bases and J gave up 9 bases, with 23 bases separating them. The CDR3 protein is CSAPGQFGVGSYTF. Written as DNA, the CDR3 is TGCAGTGCGCCCGGACAGTTCGGGGTGGGGAGCTACACCTTC.

This chain uses TRBV7-9 with TRBJ2-1, with 8 bases aligning to TRBD2. V trimming: 5 bases; J trimming: 8 bases; junction bases outside the gene matches: 17. CDR3 length: 17 amino acids. Germline CDR1 and CDR2: SEHNR and FQNEAQ (reference sequence). CDR3 sequence (DNA): TGTGCCAGCAGCCCACATCGACCTAGCGGGTCGGGCCATGAGCAGTTCTTC. Protein product: CASSPHRPSGSGHEQFF. Combining the CDR3 with reference TRBV7-9 and TRBJ2-1 gives the whole variable domain DTGVSQNPRHKITKRGQNVTFRCDPISEHNRLYWYRQTLGQGPEFLTYFQNEAQLEKSRLLSDRFSAERPKGSFSTLEIQRTEQGDSAMYLCASSPHRPSGSGHEQFFGPGTRLTVL.

The CDR3 bases are TGTGCCAGCAGTCGGACAGGGCCCGGGTCGACTGAAGCTTTCTTT. Translation gives CASSRTGPGSTEAFF. The rearrangement links TRBV21-1 to TRBJ1-1; TRBD1, as called in the table, went unchecked against the DNA. TRBV21-1 corresponds to a pseudogene. The CDR3 has 15 residues.

The gene calls are TRBV14 and TRBJ2-7; the D gene is possibly TRBD1 (5 bases). The germline CDR1 and CDR2 sequences are SGHDN and FVKESK. CDR3 length: 12 amino acids. The V end was cut by 3 bases, the J end by 7 bases, with 10 bases between. The CDR3 region is CASSHVRVEQYF. DNA of the CDR3: TGTGCCAGCAGCCACGTCAGGGTTGAGCAGTACTTC. Using reference TRBV14 and TRBJ2-7 for the parts outside the CDR3, the full variable domain is EAGVTQFPSHSVIEKGQTVTLRCDPISGHDNLYWYRRVMGKEIKFLLHFVKESKQDESGMPNNRFLAERTGGTYSTLKVQPAELEDSGVYFCASSHVRVEQYFGPGTRLTVT.

The table lists this clonotype with a count of one. V usage is TRBV11-2 and J usage is TRBJ2-1; TRBD2 aligns across 7 bases. Germline assignment: CDR1 SGHAT and CDR2 FQNNGV. Trimming at V came to 5 bases and at J to 0 bases, leaving 7 bases not matched to a gene. The CDR3 length is 16 residues. The CDR3: CASSRKLARSYNEQFF. The CDR3 DNA sequence: TGTGCCAGCAGCCGAAAACTAGCGCGCTCCTACAATGAGCAGTTCTTC.

The genes are TRBV5-1 and TRBJ2-3; 11 nucleotides agree with TRBD2. This CDR3 has 16 amino acids. The ends lost 0 bases at V and 8 bases at J; junction bases unmatched: 8. CDR1 SGHRS and CDR2 YFSETQ come from the germline V gene. The CDR3 reads CASSLVSTSGMSTQYF. The CDR3 DNA is TGCGCCAGCAGCTTGGTGTCGACTAGCGGGATGAGTACGCAGTATTTT.

The chain joins TRBV19 to TRBJ1-5, with a weak D call TRBD1 (5 bases). The CDR3 covers 15 residues. Between the trimmed V and J ends, which lost 3 bases and 11 bases, there was a span of 20 bases. CDR1 LNHDA and CDR2 SQIVND come from the germline V gene (reference sequence). CDR3 DNA sequence: TGTGCCAGTAGTATGGGACCGTGGGAAGGTGTAACCCAGCATTTT. Translation gives CASSMGPWEGVTQHF.

The genes are TRBV20-1 and TRBJ1-1, with a possible D match to TRBD1 (6 bases). The CDR3 has 12 amino acids. Germline V gives CDR1 DFQATT, CDR2 SNEGSKA (reference sequence). Trimming shortened V by 6 bases and J by 11 bases, and 19 bases separated the two germline ends. The CDR3 DNA reads as TGCAGTGCCCTTGACACATCCACAGGGGCTTTCTTT. Amino acids: CSALDTSTGAFF.

J is TRBJ2-1 and V is TRBV6-1; 9 bases map to TRBD1. CDR3 length equals 17 residues. Germline lookup yields CDR1 MNHNS and CDR2 SASEGT. After removal of 6 bases from V and 3 bases from J, the junction contained 12 bases not matched to a gene. The CDR3 is CASRSGTGIRGYNEQFF. DNA for the CDR3: TGTGCCAGCAGGTCCGGGACAGGGATTAGGGGCTACAATGAGCAGTTCTTC.

This rearrangement joins TRBV25-1 to TRBJ1-2, with TRBD1 as a possible D gene (6 bases). This CDR3 contains 12 residues. Trimming pared 6 bases from V and 8 bases from J, leaving 13 bases between. Germline V gene lookup returns CDR1 MGHDK and CDR2 SYGVNS. DNA of the CDR3: TGTGCCAGCAGGCGGGACACGGCGGGCTACACCTTC. Amino acids: CASRRDTAGYTF.